This note documents a single T cell receptor (beta chain) sequence. The antigen it recognizes is unknown. No per-base quality is available; no much larger clone lies one base away. The data derive from a study of blood T cell repertoires in COVID-19 (TCRdb year 2020). Regarding the complete study: Samples covering the acute and convalescent phases of COVID-19 were provided by collaborators in the United States, Italy and Spain. Samples were obtained from the ongoing ImmuneRACE study (first 160 participants) and from 1,200 or so subjects provided by 6 global collaborators. The dataset comprised deeply sampled blood TCRbeta repertoires from subjects exposed to, actively infected with, or recovered from COVID-19. The repertoires were made available in a free public database intended to serve as a resource for research on the immune response to SARS-CoV-2. The material from the prospective study consisted of cDNA or gDNA derived from T cells, B-cell-depleted T cells, or PBMCs. The sample metadata nearly always contained a de-identified subject ID, COVID-19 status, age in years and sex. Where available, HLA class I and class II types were taken from metadata supplied by the sample provider and were not determined by assay-based typing.

TCRbeta CDR3 regions were amplified from genomic DNA by means of the immunoSEQ Assay, a bias-controlled multiplex PCR. Concerning the study's data processing: Within the assay, amplification of reference gene primers was used to estimate how many nucleated cells each sample contained. To quantify the absolute abundance of each unique TCRbeta CDR3 rearrangement, sequence reads were collapsed and filtered. For each sample, productive Simpson clonality was calculated as the square root of Simpson's diversity index across productive rearrangements. What TCRdb holds here is the immuneACCESS table cut down to in-frame rearrangements. Part of the clones is not present; checked against another copy, under half of the missing clones reflect an unresolved V gene, and the others are unexplained. Clone size and V and J calls were adopted from that table, with D and trimming inferred from the DNA. For this sample there are 250,000 to 400,000 clones; around 88% appear just once. The ten most abundant clones make up 1.5% to 2% of the sample.

The CDR3, from cysteine to phenylalanine, totals 15 residues. The read is trimmed to its CDR3 DNA, 45 bases read in frame from base 1. The germline V gene encodes CDR1 MDHEN and CDR2 SYDVKM. The germline V end is reduced by 7 bases and the J end by 4 bases; junction bases left unmatched: 10. What the study reported, not specific to this receptor: Clinical and demographic metadata were provided uncurated, with the amount varying by source and participant.

At one collaborating source in Seattle, patients were enrolled during active infection and were followed longitudinally through the course of disease. The collaborating institutions used their own protocols to collect whole blood in K2EDTA tubes. For TCRbeta analysis, collaborators shipped samples in one of three forms: frozen whole blood, isolated PBMCs, or DNA extracted from either of those sample types. The source is a woman aged 25 to 45 with COVID-19, enrolled during active disease. This receptor chain uses TRBV28 and TRBJ1-1; a stretch of 9 junction bases matches TRBD1. The sample consisted of peripheral blood. The CDR3 amino acid sequence is: CASNALGTGTTEAFF. Here is the DNA: TGTGCCAGCAACGCATTGGGGACAGGGACCACTGAAGCTTTCTTT.